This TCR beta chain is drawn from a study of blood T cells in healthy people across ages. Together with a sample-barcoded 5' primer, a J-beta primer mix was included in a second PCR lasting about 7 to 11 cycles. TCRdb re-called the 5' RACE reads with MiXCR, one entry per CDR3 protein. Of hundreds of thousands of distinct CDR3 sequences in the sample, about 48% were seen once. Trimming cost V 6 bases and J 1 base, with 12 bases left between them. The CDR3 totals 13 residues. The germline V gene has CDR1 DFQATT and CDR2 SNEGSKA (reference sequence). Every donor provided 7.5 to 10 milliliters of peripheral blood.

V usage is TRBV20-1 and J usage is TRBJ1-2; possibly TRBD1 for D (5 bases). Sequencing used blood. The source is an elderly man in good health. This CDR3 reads CSALGHLNYGYTF. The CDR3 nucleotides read TGCAGTGCACTCGGACATCTTAACTATGGCTACACCTTC.